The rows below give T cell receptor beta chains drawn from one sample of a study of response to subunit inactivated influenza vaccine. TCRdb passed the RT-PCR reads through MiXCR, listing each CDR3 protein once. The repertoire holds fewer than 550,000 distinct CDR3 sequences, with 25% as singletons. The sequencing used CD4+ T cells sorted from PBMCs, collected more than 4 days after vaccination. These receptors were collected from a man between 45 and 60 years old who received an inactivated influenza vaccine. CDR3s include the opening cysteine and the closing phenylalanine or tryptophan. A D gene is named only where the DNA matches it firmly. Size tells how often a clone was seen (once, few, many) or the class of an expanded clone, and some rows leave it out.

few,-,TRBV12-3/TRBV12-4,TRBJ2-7,TGTGCCAGCAGCCCTAGGACCTTCCGCTCCTACGAGCAGTACTTC,CASSPRTFRSYEQYF
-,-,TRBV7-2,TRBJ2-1,TGTGCCAGCAGCCCAGTGGGAAACTACAATGAGCAGTTCTTC,CASSPVGNYNEQFF
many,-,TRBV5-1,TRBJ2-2,TGCGCCAGCAGCTTGGCCGACACCGGGGAGCTGTTTTTT,CASSLADTGELFF
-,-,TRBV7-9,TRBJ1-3,TGTGCCAGCAGCTTAGATGTTCCACGGTACTCTGGAAACACCATATATTTT,CASSLDVPRYSGNTIYF
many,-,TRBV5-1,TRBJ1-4,TGCGCCAGCAGCAAGGGTCCTAATGAAAAACTGTTTTTT,CASSKGPNEKLFF
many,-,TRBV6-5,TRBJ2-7,TGTGCCAGCAGTTACGTACGTGCGGTACCCCCTTACGAGCAGTACTTC,CASSYVRAVPPYEQYF
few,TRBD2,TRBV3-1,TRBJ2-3,TGTGCCAGCAGCAGGACTAGCGGGAGTCCGGATACGCAGTATTTT,CASSRTSGSPDTQYF
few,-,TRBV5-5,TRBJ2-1,TGTGCCAGCAGCTTGGAGGGACTGACCTACAATGAGCAGTTCTTC,CASSLEGLTYNEQFF
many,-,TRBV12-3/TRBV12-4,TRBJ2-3,TGTGCCAGCAGTTTAGCCCAAAGGACAGATACGCAGTATTTT,CASSLAQRTDTQYF
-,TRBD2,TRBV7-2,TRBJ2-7,TGTGCCAGCAGCTTGAGTCTAGCGGGAGTGGGGGAGCAGTACTTC,CASSLSLAGVGEQYF
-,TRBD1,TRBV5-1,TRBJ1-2,TGCGCCAGCAGCTGGAGATCCGGGACAGCTAACTATGGCTACACCTTC,CASSWRSGTANYGYTF
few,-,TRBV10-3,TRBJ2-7,TGTGCCATCAGTGAGTCGATACAGGTCTCCTACGAGCAGTACTTC,CAISESIQVSYEQYF
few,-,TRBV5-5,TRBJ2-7,TGTGCCAGCAGCCCCTCGGGAGATCTACTCTCCTACGAGCAGTACTTC,CASSPSGDLLSYEQYF
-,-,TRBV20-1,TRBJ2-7,TGCAGTGCTACGCGGGGTCTCACCTACGAGCAGTACTTC,CSATRGLTYEQYF
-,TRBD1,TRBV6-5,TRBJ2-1,TGTGCCAGCAGTTGGTCCGGGACAGAATATCTGTTCTTC,CASSWSGTEYLFF
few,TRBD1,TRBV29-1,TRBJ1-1,TGCAGCGTTGACAGGGGGCGGCGGAACACTGAAGCTTTCTTT,CSVDRGRRNTEAFF
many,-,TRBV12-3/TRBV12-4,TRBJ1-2,TGTGCCAGCAGTTTGGGCAACTATGGCTACACCTTC,CASSLGNYGYTF
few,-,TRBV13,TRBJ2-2,TGTGCCAGCAGCCCCCCAGAGAGGGGTCTCACCGGGGAGCTGTTTTTT,CASSPPERGLTGELFF
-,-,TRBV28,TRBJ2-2,TGTGCCAGCAGCCAGGGTACTAGTTCAAGGGAGCTGTTTTTT,CASSQGTSSRELFF
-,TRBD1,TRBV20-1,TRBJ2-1,TGCAGTGCCAGGACAGGGGTTTACAATGAGCAGTTCTTC,CSARTGVYNEQFF
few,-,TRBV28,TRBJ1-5,TGTGCCAGCAGCCCTTCGGATCGGTTTAATCAGCCCCAGCATTTT,CASSPSDRFNQPQHF
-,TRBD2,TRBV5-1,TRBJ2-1,TGCGCCAGCAGGTCTAGCGGGGGCCGGAGCTCCTACAATGAGCAGTTCTTC,CASRSSGGRSSYNEQFF
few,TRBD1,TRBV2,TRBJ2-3,TGTGCCAGCGGTTGGGACAGGGGCACAGATACGCAGTATTTT,CASGWDRGTDTQYF
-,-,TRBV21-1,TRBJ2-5,TGTGCCAGCCCGAACTCCGGGGAGACCCAGTACTTC,CASPNSGETQYF
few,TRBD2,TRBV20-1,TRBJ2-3,TGCAGTGCTAGGTCTATGTCTCGGGGGGGCCCAATATCTAGCACAGATACGCAGTATTTT,CSARSMSRGGPISSTDTQYF
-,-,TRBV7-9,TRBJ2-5,TGTGCCAGCAGCTTCGACGGGCCCAGGGAGACCCAGTACTTC,CASSFDGPRETQYF
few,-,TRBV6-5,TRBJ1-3,TGTGCCAGCAGTTACTCGAGCTTTGGGGGGGCGAGCTCTGGAAACACCATATATTTT,CASSYSSFGGASSGNTIYF
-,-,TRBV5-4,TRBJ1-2,TGTGCCAGCAGCTTGGAGTCAGGACTGCTCTATGGCTACACCTTC,CASSLESGLLYGYTF
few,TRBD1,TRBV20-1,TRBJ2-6,TGCAGTGCTAGAGGAAGAGGACAGGGCTCTGGGGCCAACGTCCTGACTTTC,CSARGRGQGSGANVLTF
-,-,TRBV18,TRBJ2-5,TGTGCCAGCTCACCACTGACCGGCGCAGAGACCCAGTACTTC,CASSPLTGAETQYF
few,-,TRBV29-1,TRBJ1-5,TGCAGCGTTGCTCAACAGTACAATCAGCCCCAGCATTTT,CSVAQQYNQPQHF
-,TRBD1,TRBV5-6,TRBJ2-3,TGTGCCAGCAGCTTGGACAGGGGAGTCACAGATACGCAGTATTTT,CASSLDRGVTDTQYF
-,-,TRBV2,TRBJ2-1,TGTGCCAGCAGGCGCGCGTACAATGAGCAGTTCTTC,CASRRAYNEQFF
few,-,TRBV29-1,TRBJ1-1,TGCAGCGTTGAAGGCCCAATCCGGGACGGGGAAGCTTTCTTT,CSVEGPIRDGEAFF
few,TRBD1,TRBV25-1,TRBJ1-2,TGTGCCAGCAGTGTGACCGGGACAGGGGACTATGGCTACACCTTC,CASSVTGTGDYGYTF
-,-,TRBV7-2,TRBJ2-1,TGTGCCAGCAGCTCGTACAGGGAAAGCTACAATGAGCAGTTCTTC,CASSSYRESYNEQFF
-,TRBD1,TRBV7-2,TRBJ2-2,TGTGCCAGCAGGTCGGGACAGTTCGCGAACACCGGGGAGCTGTTTTTT,CASRSGQFANTGELFF
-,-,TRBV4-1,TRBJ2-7,TGCGCCAGCAGCCATCCGGGGGCGTATCGGTACGAGCAGTACTTC,CASSHPGAYRYEQYF
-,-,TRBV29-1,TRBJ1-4,TGCAGCGCCAGGGATGAAAAACTGTTTTTT,CSARDEKLFF
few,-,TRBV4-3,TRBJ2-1,TGCGCCAGCAGCTTACGGGACTCACTCCCCTACAATGAGCAGTTCTTC,CASSLRDSLPYNEQFF
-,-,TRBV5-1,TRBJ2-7,TGCGCCAGCAGCTATGGACAGCACACGGGCTCCTACGAGCAGTACTTC,CASSYGQHTGSYEQYF
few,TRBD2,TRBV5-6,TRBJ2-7,TGTGCCAGCAGCCTACGGCTAGCGGGAGTGGTATACGAGCAGTACTTC,CASSLRLAGVVYEQYF
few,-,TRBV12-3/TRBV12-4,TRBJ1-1,TGTGCCAGCAGCCCCCTCCGGACATCCCCTGAAGCTTTCTTT,CASSPLRTSPEAFF
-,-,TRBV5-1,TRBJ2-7,TGCGCCAGCAGCTTGGGGCCCGAGGCAGGGACCGAGCAGTACTTC,CASSLGPEAGTEQYF
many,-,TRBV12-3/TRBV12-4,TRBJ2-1,TGTGCCAGCAGTTTTTACCGGGGTCTTGGCAATGAGCAGTTCTTC,CASSFYRGLGNEQFF
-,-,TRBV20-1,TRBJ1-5,TGCAGTGCTAGAGATACGGGCGGCGGCAATCAGCCCCAGCATTTT,CSARDTGGGNQPQHF
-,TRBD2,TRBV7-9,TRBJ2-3,TGTGCCAGCACCGCGACTAGCGGGAGAACAGATACGCAGTATTTT,CASTATSGRTDTQYF
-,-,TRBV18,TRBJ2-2,TGTGCCAGCTCATACATGACGAGGACCGGGGAGCTGTTTTTT,CASSYMTRTGELFF
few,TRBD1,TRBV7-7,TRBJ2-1,TGTGCCAGCAGCTTCGACAGGGGCGATGAGCAGTTCTTC,CASSFDRGDEQFF
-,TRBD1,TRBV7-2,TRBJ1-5,TGTGCCAGCAGCCCCCTCCCCGGGACAGGAGTGTTTCAGCCCCAGCATTTT,CASSPLPGTGVFQPQHF
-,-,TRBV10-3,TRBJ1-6,TGTGCCATCAGTGACGGCATTGACAATTCACCCCTCCACTTT,CAISDGIDNSPLHF
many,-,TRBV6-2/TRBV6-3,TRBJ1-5,TGTGCCAGCAGCCTAGCGGGAGGGCGTCAGCCCCAGCATTTT,CASSLAGGRQPQHF
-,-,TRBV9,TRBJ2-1,TGTGCCAGCAGCCCTAGGACCAATTTAAGGGGCAATGAGCAGTTCTTC,CASSPRTNLRGNEQFF
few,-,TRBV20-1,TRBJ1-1,TGCAGTGCTAGGGCAGGGACTGAAGCTTTCTTT,CSARAGTEAFF
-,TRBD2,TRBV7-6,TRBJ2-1,TGTGCCAGCAGCTTACGCACTAGCGGGGTCGGGACCTACAATGAGCAGTTCTTC,CASSLRTSGVGTYNEQFF
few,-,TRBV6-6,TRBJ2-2,TGTGCCAGCAGTAGGGGGGGGAGTGGTACCGGGGAGCTGTTTTTT,CASSRGGSGTGELFF
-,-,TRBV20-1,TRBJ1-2,TGCAGTGCTAGTTTGGGGTCCGACTATGGCTACACCTTC,CSASLGSDYGYTF
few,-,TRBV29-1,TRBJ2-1,TGCAGCGTTGAGGTCCAGTTCTACAATGAGCAGTTCTTC,CSVEVQFYNEQFF
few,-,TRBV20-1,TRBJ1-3,TGCAGTGCTAGAGCATGGAGCTCTGGAAACACCATATATTTT,CSARAWSSGNTIYF